One and the same sample provided the 18 T cell receptor beta chains below, sequenced in a study of blood T cells in healthy people across ages. For the second PCR, which ran for about 7 to 12 cycles, a sample-barcoded 5' primer and a J-beta primer mix were used. TCRdb processed the 5' RACE reads anew with MiXCR; each CDR3 protein has one entry. The table includes about 760,000 distinct CDR3 sequences, roughly 25% detected once. These sequences were also reported in another study, on T cells of mothers and their children.

The sequencing sample was made of blood. These receptor sequences come from a boy aged 10-17 years in good health.

The chain recombines TRBV5-8 with TRBJ2-1; no reliable D call. Germline V gene data show CDR1 as SGHTS and CDR2 as YDEGEE. V was trimmed by 5 bases and J by 3 bases, leaving 12 bases between them. The CDR3 loop spans 14 amino acids. CDR3 in amino acids: CASRFSLDYNEQFF. For the CDR3, the DNA is TGTGCCAGCAGATTTTCTTTGGACTACAATGAGCAGTTCTTC.

The chain couples TRBV4-1 to TRBJ2-7, with D possibly called TRBD1 or TRBD2 (5 bases each). CDR1 and CDR2 (germline): MGHRA, YSYEKL. V gave up 1 base and J gave up 2 bases, with 9 bases separating them. The CDR3 is 14 residues long. CDR3 in DNA: TGCGCCAGCAGCCAAGCGGGGACCCCCTACGAGCAGTACTTC. This codes for CASSQAGTPYEQYF.

This clonotype was seen a handful of times. The J gene is TRBJ2-7, the V gene TRBV5-1; 9 bases agree with TRBD1. The CDR3 sequence is 16 residues long. Germline values: CDR1 SGHRS, CDR2 YFSETQ. With 2 bases clipped from V and 0 bases from J, the junction kept 6 bases outside the gene matches. The CDR3 sequence: CASSFSGTGSSYEQYF. The CDR3 bases are TGCGCCAGCAGCTTCTCCGGGACAGGGAGCTCCTACGAGCAGTACTTC.

This clonotype was found a few times. The chain carries TRBV29-1 and TRBJ2-5; tentative D call: TRBD1 (6 bases). The CDR3 runs to 13 residues. Germline values: CDR1 SQVTM, CDR2 ANQGSEA. The CDR3 DNA sequence: TGCACCCACTCCGCAGGGGTCACAGAGACCCAGTACTTC. This sequence encodes CTHSAGVTETQYF.

The chain combines TRBV7-6 with TRBJ2-3; perhaps TRBD1 as D (5 bases). Germline V CDR1 and CDR2: SGHVS, FNYEAQ. Trimming shortened V by 5 bases and J by 0 bases, and 12 bases separated the two germline ends. The CDR3 has 15 residues. The CDR3 DNA reads TGTGCCAGCAGCCGCGGACGGACAAGCACAGATACGCAGTATTTT. It codes for CASSRGRTSTDTQYF.

In this sample, this clonotype turned up a few times. This chain connects TRBV4-1 to TRBJ2-5, with D possibly being TRBD2 (6 bases). Looked up from germline, CDR1 is MGHRA and CDR2 is YSYEKL. The ends were cut back, 1 base at V and 5 bases at J, with 17 bases in the middle. The CDR3 totals 16 residues. The CDR3 sequence: CASSQVGGLGVETQYF. The CDR3 region has the DNA TGCGCCAGCAGCCAAGTGGGGGGATTGGGGGTGGAGACCCAGTACTTC.

This rearrangement joins TRBV20-1 to TRBJ1-1; D gene uncertain. V was shortened by 3 bases and J by 7 bases, with 6 bases between the two germline ends. Looked up from germline, CDR1 is DFQATT and CDR2 is SNEGSKA (reference sequence). This CDR3 comprises 10 residues. CDR3 nucleotides: TGCAGTGCTAGGGCATATGAAGCTTTCTTT. It yields the protein CSARAYEAFF.

This chain uses TRBV29-1 with TRBJ1-2; 9 bases line up with TRBD1. The CDR3 has 12 amino acids. Trimming removed 4 bases from V and 8 bases from J; junction bases left unmatched: 5. Germline lookup yields CDR1 SQVTM and CDR2 ANQGSEA. The CDR3 is CSVVGQGRGYTF. As DNA, the CDR3 is TGCAGCGTTGTGGGACAGGGTAGAGGCTACACCTTC.

This chain links TRBV18 with TRBJ1-3; 12 positions match TRBD1. In germline, CDR1 is KGHSH, CDR2 LQKENI. Losses at the gene ends were 3 bases for V and 4 bases for J; bases not matched to a gene: 10. The CDR3 is 18 residues long. In DNA form, the CDR3 reads TGTGCCAGCTCACCTAACCAAGCCGGGACAGGGGGCGGAAACACCATATATTTT. As protein: CASSPNQAGTGGGNTIYF.

This clonotype has more than one count but fewer than ten. A junction end diverges from the germline sequence, so it may reflect a read error. The V and J genes are TRBV20-1 and TRBJ2-7; 9 bases are a match to TRBD2. The CDR3 spans 15 residues. Germline-derived CDR1 and CDR2 are DFQATT and SNEGSKA (reference sequence). The CDR3 bases are TGCAGTGCTATCCTGACTAGCGGAAACTCCTGCGAGCAGTACTTC. This codes for CSAILTSGNSCEQYF.

The chain has TRBV4-1 and TRBJ2-3; TRBD2 is a possible D gene (6 bases). V lost 4 bases and J lost 0, with 11 bases in between. The germline CDR1 and CDR2 sequences are MGHRA and YSYEKL. The CDR3 runs 15 residues. The CDR3 nucleotides are TGCGCCAGCAGCCGCGCGGAGGGAAGCACAGATACGCAGTATTTT. Its protein is CASSRAEGSTDTQYF.

Details on this clonotype: One end of the junction does not line up with germline, which may come from a read error. The chain recombines TRBV5-1 with TRBJ2-7; possible D gene TRBD2, 5 bases. Germline V gives CDR1 SGHRS, CDR2 YFSETQ. The CDR3 totals 15 residues. The CDR3 DNA follows: TGCGCCGGCAGTGGAGCCAGCGGCGATCTCTACGAGCAGTACTTC. Its translation: CAGSGASGDLYEQYF.

This clonotype was recorded a few times. V and J are TRBV11-2 and TRBJ1-2; possible D gene TRBD1, 5 bases. The CDR3 totals 15 residues. Germline V CDR1 and CDR2: SGHAT, FQNNGV. Trimming left V 0 bases short and J 8 bases short, with 16 bases between. The DNA for the CDR3 is TGTGCCAGCAGCTTAGAGGCCAGGGAGGCGCGCGGCTACACCTTC. Encoded protein: CASSLEAREARGYTF. Full variable domain (outside the CDR3, taken from reference TRBV11-2 and TRBJ1-2): EAGVAQSPRYKIIEKRQSVAFWCNPISGHATLYWYQQILGQGPKLLIQFQNNGVVDDSQLPKDRFSAERLKGVDSTLKIQPAKLEDSAVYLCASSLEAREARGYTFGSGTRLTVV.

The chain links TRBV9 to TRBJ1-1; 9 positions agree with TRBD1. V trimming: 3 bases; J trimming: 4 bases; junction bases outside the gene matches: 4. Germline V gene sequence: CDR1 SGDLS, CDR2 YYNGEE. The CDR3 runs to 14 residues. CDR3 sequence: CASSGGTGITEAFF. The CDR3 region has the DNA TGTGCCAGCAGCGGAGGGACAGGGATCACTGAAGCTTTCTTT.

This clonotype was counted only a few times. One end of the junction varies from germline; a read error may be responsible. V is TRBV7-9 and J is TRBJ2-1; D is perhaps TRBD2 (5 bases). Germline V gives CDR1 SEHNR, CDR2 FQNEAQ (reference sequence). This CDR3 is built from 15 residues. In nucleotides, the CDR3 is TGTGCCAGCACCTTAGGACTGACCGGATACAATGAGCAGTTCTTC. Protein sequence: CASTLGLTGYNEQFF. The whole variable domain, filled in from reference TRBV7-9 and TRBJ2-1, reads DTGVSQNPRHKITKRGQNVTFRCDPISEHNRLYWYRQTLGQGPEFLTYFQNEAQLEKSRLLSDRFSAERPKGSFSTLEIQRTEQGDSAMYLCASTLGLTGYNEQFFGPGTRLTVL.

This chain links TRBV29-1 with TRBJ2-4, with D possibly matching TRBD1 (6 bases). The V gene's germline CDR1 is SQVTM and CDR2 ANQGSEA. The CDR3 consists of 11 residues. The V gene lost 4 bases and the J gene lost 6 bases, with 7 bases spanning the gap. This chain's CDR3 is CSVVQGNIQYF. CDR3 DNA sequence: TGCAGCGTTGTACAGGGAAACATTCAGTACTTC. Full variable domain (rest looked up from reference TRBV29-1 and TRBJ2-4): SAVISQKPSRDICQRGTSLTIQCQVDSQVTMMFWYRQQPGQSLTLIATANQGSEATYESGFVIDKFPISRPNLTFSTLTVSNMSPEDSSIYLCSVVQGNIQYFGAGTRLSVL.

The table lists this clonotype with a few counts. The rearrangement joins TRBV20-1 to TRBJ2-1; 10 bases are a match to TRBD1. V shed 6 bases and J 1 base; nucleotides not matched to a gene: 6. The length of the CDR3 is 15 residues. Germline-derived CDR1 and CDR2 are DFQATT and SNEGSKA (reference sequence). The CDR3 DNA sequence: TGCAGTGCCCTGGACAGGGGGGGATCCTACAATGAGCAGTTCTTC. Amino acid sequence: CSALDRGGSYNEQFF.

The J gene is TRBJ2-5, the V gene TRBV19; D not certain. With the DNA end fitting TRBJ1-2 better, the J assignment may be wrong. Germline V gene lookup returns CDR1 LNHDA and CDR2 SQIVND (reference sequence). The CDR3 is 13 amino acids. The chain's CDR3 is CASSFGAIHGYTF. CDR3 nucleotide sequence: TGTGCCAGTAGTTTCGGAGCAATCCATGGCTACACCTTC.